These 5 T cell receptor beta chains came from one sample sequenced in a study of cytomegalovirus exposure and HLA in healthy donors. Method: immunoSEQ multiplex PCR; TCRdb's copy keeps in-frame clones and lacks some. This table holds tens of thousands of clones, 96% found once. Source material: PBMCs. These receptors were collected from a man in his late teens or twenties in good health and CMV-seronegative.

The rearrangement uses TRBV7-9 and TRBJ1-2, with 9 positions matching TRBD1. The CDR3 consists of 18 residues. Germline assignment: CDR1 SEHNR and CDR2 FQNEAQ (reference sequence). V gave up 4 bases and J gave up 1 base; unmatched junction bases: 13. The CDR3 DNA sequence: TGTGCCAGCAGCTCTAGCCGCTTGGGGACAGGGAGTAACTATGGCTACACCTTC. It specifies CASSSSRLGTGSNYGYTF.

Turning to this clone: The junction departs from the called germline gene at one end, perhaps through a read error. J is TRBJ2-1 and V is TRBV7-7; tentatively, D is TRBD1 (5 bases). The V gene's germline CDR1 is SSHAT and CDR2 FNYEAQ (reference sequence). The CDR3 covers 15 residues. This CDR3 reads CASSHDRSSYNEQFF. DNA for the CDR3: TGTGCTAGCAGCCACGACAGAAGCTCCTACAATGAGCAGTTCTTC.

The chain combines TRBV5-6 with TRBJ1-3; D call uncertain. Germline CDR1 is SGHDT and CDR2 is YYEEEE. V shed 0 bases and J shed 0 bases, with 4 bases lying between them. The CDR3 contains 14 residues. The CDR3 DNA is TGTGCCAGCAGCTTGGACAGCTCTGGAAACACCATATATTTT. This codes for CASSLDSSGNTIYF.

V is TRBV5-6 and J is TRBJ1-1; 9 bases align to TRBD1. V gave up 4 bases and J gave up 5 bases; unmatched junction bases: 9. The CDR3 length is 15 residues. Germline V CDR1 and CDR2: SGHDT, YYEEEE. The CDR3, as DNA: TGTGCCAGCAGCCCACAAAGAGGGACAGGGACTGAAGCTTTCTTT. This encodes CASSPQRGTGTEAFF.

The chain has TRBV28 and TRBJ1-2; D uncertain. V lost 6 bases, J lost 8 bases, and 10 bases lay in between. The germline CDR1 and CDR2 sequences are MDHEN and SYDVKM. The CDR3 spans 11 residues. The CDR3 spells CASSSPRGYTF. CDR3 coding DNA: TGTGCCAGCAGCTCTCCCCGGGGCTACACCTTC.